This T cell receptor (beta chain) is drawn from a study of OX40 agonist ivuxolimab in advanced cancers. Sequencing was performed with immunoSEQ multiplex PCR; in TCRdb, only in-frame clones are kept and a portion is missing. This sample has about 28,000 clones, with almost 85% found just once. Autoimmune disease history or systemic immunosuppression meant exclusion. Germline CDR1 and CDR2: SNHLY and FYNNEI. Trimming took 3 bases from V and 2 from J, leaving 2 bases between them. The CDR3 contains 11 residues. The chain has TRBV2 and TRBJ2-7; D is unresolved. The clonotype was recovered from an adult with an advanced solid tumor such as melanoma, head and neck, liver or kidney cancer. This material consisted of CD4+ or CD8+ T cells sorted from blood, taken in a trial of the OX40 agonist ivuxolimab. The CDR3 bases are TGTGCCAGCAGTGAGACCTACGAGCAGTACTTC. This sequence encodes CASSETYEQYF.